These 30 T cell receptor beta chains share one sample of origin, sequenced in a study of neoadjuvant nivolumab and ipilimumab in lung cancer (dated by TCRdb to about 2020). The time point label here, explained by the study, means: at surgical resection after neoadjuvant nivolumab +/- ipilimumab. Library preparation was by the immunoSEQ multiplex PCR assay. Drawn from immuneACCESS, this table holds only the in-frame rearrangements with V and J called that TCRdb kept. Clones are partly lost; checked studies trace under half to an unresolved V gene and leave the rest unexplained. The sample profile shows several thousand clones; 88% of them were found once. The top ten hold 3.5% to 6% of the sample. The sample consisted of adjacent normal lung tissue, taken after neoadjuvant nivolumab, alone or with ipilimumab, at or shortly before surgery. These receptors were taken from an adult with non-small cell lung cancer.

The chain is built from TRBV29-1 and TRBJ1-1; 10 nucleotides line up with TRBD1. Trimming at V came to 8 bases and at J to 2 bases, leaving 5 bases not matched to a gene. Germline lookup yields CDR1 SQVTM and CDR2 ANQGSEA. The CDR3 runs to 13 residues. CDR3 loop: CSTSTGGNTEAFF. The CDR3 nucleotides are TGCAGCACCTCGACAGGGGGCAACACTGAAGCTTTCTTT.

The rearrangement uses TRBV11-2 and TRBJ2-7, with a tentative D call TRBD1 (6 bases). The CDR3 is 12 residues long. From germline, CDR1 is SGHAT and CDR2 FQNNGV. The ends were cut back, 5 bases at V and 6 bases at J, with 11 bases in the middle. CDR3 DNA: TGTGCCAGCAGCCTACAGGGTTTCGAGCAGTACTTC. This codes for CASSLQGFEQYF. Full variable domain (remainder filled in from reference TRBV11-2 and TRBJ2-7): EAGVAQSPRYKIIEKRQSVAFWCNPISGHATLYWYQQILGQGPKLLIQFQNNGVVDDSQLPKDRFSAERLKGVDSTLKIQPAKLEDSAVYLCASSLQGFEQYFGPGTRLTVT.

This clone was observed a handful of times. The rearrangement links TRBV27 to TRBJ1-1; D gene uncertain. Germline lookup yields CDR1 MNHEY and CDR2 SMNVEV (reference sequence). V dropped 3 bases and J dropped 0 bases, with 8 bases sitting between them. The CDR3 totals 14 residues. The CDR3 coding sequence is TGTGCCAGCAGTTTTAGTGTTATGAACACTGAAGCTTTCTTT. Its protein is CASSFSVMNTEAFF.

A word on this clone: Distinct nucleotide sequences in the sample also encode this CDR3. The chain has TRBV5-1 and TRBJ2-1; 7 bases match TRBD2. Germline V gene lookup returns CDR1 SGHRS and CDR2 YFSETQ. This CDR3 contains 13 residues. V dropped 0 bases and J dropped 9; count of bases not matched to a gene: 3. The CDR3 DNA is TGCGCCAGCAGCTTGGCGGGAGGAACTGAGCAGTTCTTC. It yields the protein CASSLAGGTEQFF.

The chain couples TRBV6-6 to TRBJ2-7; D is undetermined. The CDR3 extends over 13 amino acids. The germline CDR1 and CDR2 sequences are MNHNY and SVGAGI (reference sequence). The V gene lost 2 bases and the J gene lost 6 bases, with 11 bases spanning the gap. For the CDR3, the DNA is TGTGCCAGCAGTTACGGGCAACAGACCGAGCAGTACTTC. Its protein product is CASSYGQQTEQYF.

The V call is TRBV6-5, the J call TRBJ1-2, with 7 nucleotides matching TRBD1. The CDR3 runs 15 residues. With 3 bases clipped from V and 4 bases from J, the junction kept 8 bases outside the gene matches. Germline CDR1 reads MNHEY; CDR2 reads SVGAGI. DNA for the CDR3: TGTGCCAGCAGTTATGACAGGGTGACCCCCTATGGCTACACCTTC. Protein: CASSYDRVTPYGYTF.

The rearrangement links TRBV10-3 to TRBJ2-1; TRBD1 matches 11 bases. V shed 6 bases, J shed 7 bases, and the junction held 8 bases outside the gene matches. This CDR3 contains 15 residues. Germline CDR1 is ENHRY and CDR2 is SYGVKD. The CDR3 is CAIRMDRGLGNEQFF. CDR3 DNA sequence: TGTGCCATCAGAATGGACAGGGGGCTGGGTAATGAGCAGTTCTTC.

The V gene is TRBV5-5, the J gene TRBJ1-1; unclear D gene. V lost 0 bases, J lost 0 bases, and 6 bases lay in between. Germline CDR1 SGHKS, CDR2 YYEKEE (reference sequence). The CDR3 spans 14 residues. CDR3: CASSLDHLNTEAFF. DNA of the CDR3: TGTGCCAGCAGCTTGGACCATTTGAACACTGAAGCTTTCTTT.

This chain connects TRBV7-6 to TRBJ2-2, with a weak D call TRBD1 (5 bases). Trimming stripped 6 bases from V and 3 bases from J, with 8 bases between. This CDR3 is built from 13 residues. The V gene's germline CDR1 is SGHVS and CDR2 FNYEAQ. This chain's CDR3 is CASSEQDTGELFF. The DNA of the CDR3 is TGTGCCAGCAGTGAACAGGACACCGGGGAGCTGTTTTTT.

The V and J genes are TRBV5-4 and TRBJ1-1, with D possibly matching TRBD1 (5 bases). From germline, CDR1 is SGHNT and CDR2 YYREEE (reference sequence). This CDR3 has 14 amino acids. Trimming took off 1 base at V and 3 bases at J, with 10 bases between the two ends. The CDR3 bases are TGTGCCAGCAGCTTGCTTGGGGGGGACACTGAAGCTTTCTTT. It codes for CASSLLGGDTEAFF.

This clone was counted a single time. The V and J genes are TRBV6-1 and TRBJ2-7, with D possibly being TRBD2 (5 bases). Germline CDR1 MNHNS, CDR2 SASEGT. Trimming took off 5 bases at V and 6 bases at J, with 14 bases between the two ends. This CDR3 has 13 residues. The DNA of the CDR3 is TGTGCCAGCAGTCCGGACTGGGCGTCCGAGCAGTACTTC. Translating it yields CASSPDWASEQYF.

The rearrangement links TRBV5-1 to TRBJ2-7; D is unresolved. The CDR3 runs 12 residues. V dropped 2 bases and J dropped 7 bases, with 10 bases sitting between them. Germline V gene data show CDR1 as SGHRS and CDR2 as YFSETQ. The CDR3 DNA follows: TGCGCCAGCAGCTTACCCACGAGGGAGCAGTACTTC. The encoded protein is CASSLPTREQYF.

CDR3 in DNA: TGTGCCAGCAGCTCGGGACAGGTCCGCTGGGAGCAGTACTTC. Its protein is CASSSGQVRWEQYF. This chain uses TRBV7-9 with TRBJ2-7; 8 nucleotides align to TRBD1. V shed 4 bases, J shed 7 bases, and the junction held 9 bases outside the gene matches. This CDR3 has 14 residues. Germline V gene sequence: CDR1 SEHNR, CDR2 FQNEAQ (reference sequence).

The chain joins TRBV5-6 to TRBJ2-7; D might be TRBD1 (6 bases). Germline-derived CDR1 and CDR2 are SGHDT and YYEEEE. This CDR3 comprises 12 residues. The V end was cut by 4 bases, the J end by 11 bases, with 16 bases between. The CDR3 is CASSPDSGTKYF. DNA of the CDR3: TGTGCCAGCAGCCCAGACTCCGGGACAAAGTACTTC.

V usage is TRBV7-9 and J usage is TRBJ2-7, with 7 positions matching TRBD1. The germline V gene encodes CDR1 SEHNR and CDR2 FQNEAQ (reference sequence). CDR3 length: 14 residues. Trimming took 7 bases from V and 3 from J; bases not matched to a gene: 9. The CDR3 nucleotides are TGTGCCAGCACCACCTGGGGACAGCACTACGAGCAGTACTTC. It codes for CASTTWGQHYEQYF.

This rearrangement joins TRBV19 to TRBJ2-6, with D possibly being TRBD2 (6 bases). Per germline, CDR1 LNHDA and CDR2 SQIVND (reference sequence). The V end was cut by 7 bases, the J end by 0 bases, with 22 bases between. The CDR3 consists of 19 residues. The CDR3 DNA is TGTGCCAGTACCCCAGGAACGGGACTGATCCTCTCTGGGGCCAACGTCCTGACTTTC. Residues: CASTPGTGLILSGANVLTF.

This clone was seen once. The rearrangement links TRBV6-5 to TRBJ2-7; TRBD1 aligns across 7 bases. The CDR3 totals 16 residues. From germline, CDR1 is MNHEY and CDR2 SVGAGI. With 4 bases clipped from V and 2 bases from J, the junction kept 11 bases outside the gene matches. As DNA, the CDR3 is TGTGCCAGCAGTTCCGGGACAGCCCCAGCCCCCTACGAGCAGTACTTC. Its protein is CASSSGTAPAPYEQYF.

The rearrangement links TRBV5-6 to TRBJ2-5; 10 bases match TRBD2. The junction had 9 bases not matched to a gene; V was cut back by 0 bases and J by 4 bases. The CDR3 contains 17 residues. Germline lookup yields CDR1 SGHDT and CDR2 YYEEEE. The CDR3 region is CASSLGELRLAGETQYF. In DNA form, the CDR3 reads TGTGCCAGCAGCTTGGGGGAACTAAGACTAGCGGGAGAGACCCAGTACTTC.

A single count supports this clone. The chain joins TRBV6-1 to TRBJ1-4; D unclear. Trimming pared 6 bases from V and 4 bases from J, leaving 15 bases between. Germline V gene data show CDR1 as MNHNS and CDR2 as SASEGT. CDR3 length equals 15 residues. DNA for the CDR3: TGTGCCAGCAGGGTAGGGCGGACCTTTAATGAAAAACTGTTTTTT. This gives the protein CASRVGRTFNEKLFF.

This CDR3 is CASSIIGGQGNQPQHF. The CDR3 bases are TGTGCCAGTAGTATTATCGGGGGGCAGGGCAATCAGCCCCAGCATTTT. The chain has TRBV19 and TRBJ1-5; a possible D gene is TRBD1 (6 bases). V shed 3 bases and J shed 2 bases, with 14 bases lying between them. The CDR3 extends over 16 amino acids. Per germline, CDR1 LNHDA and CDR2 SQIVND (reference sequence).

The CDR3: CASSPIGGAYNEQFF. The CDR3 DNA reads TGTGCCAGCAGCCCCATCGGAGGGGCCTACAATGAGCAGTTCTTC. The chain combines TRBV7-9 with TRBJ2-1, with D tentatively TRBD2 (6 bases). Germline CDR1 reads SEHNR; CDR2 reads FQNEAQ (reference sequence). Trimming pared 5 bases from V and 2 bases from J, leaving 13 bases between. This CDR3 is built from 15 residues.

This rearrangement joins TRBV18 to TRBJ2-3; D may be TRBD2 (5 bases). Germline loops: CDR1 KGHSH, CDR2 LQKENI. This CDR3 is 13 amino acids long. The germline V and J ends were trimmed by 3 bases and 7 bases, with 11 bases remaining between them. DNA for the CDR3: TGTGCCAGCTCACCGGACGGACTGAATACGCAGTATTTT. Encoded protein: CASSPDGLNTQYF.

The count of this clone is one. V and J are TRBV5-1 and TRBJ1-2, with D unresolved. CDR3 length equals 13 residues. Trimming left V 0 bases short and J 3 bases short, with 6 bases between. Germline CDR1 SGHRS, CDR2 YFSETQ. Here the CDR3 reads CASSLDPDYGYTF. CDR3 nucleotides: TGCGCCAGCAGCTTGGATCCGGACTATGGCTACACCTTC.

The table lists this clone with a count of one. The chain uses TRBV5-1 and TRBJ2-7; unclear D gene. The CDR3 is 15 amino acids. The V gene's germline CDR1 is SGHRS and CDR2 YFSETQ. V gave up 3 bases and J gave up 3 bases, with 16 bases separating them. DNA for the CDR3: TGCGCCAGCAGCTCGTCCCCGTGGCAGGACTACGAGCAGTACTTC. As protein: CASSSSPWQDYEQYF.

This clone was observed once. The chain has TRBV5-4 and TRBJ2-2; TRBD2 matches at 9 bases. J was trimmed by 3 bases and V by 1 base; bases with no gene match: 4. Germline V gives CDR1 SGHNT, CDR2 YYREEE (reference sequence). The CDR3 contains 16 residues. As DNA, the CDR3 is TGTGCCAGCAGCTTGAGCGGGAGGTCGTACACCGGGGAGCTGTTTTTT. Translation gives CASSLSGRSYTGELFF.

This clone came up once. V is TRBV11-2 and J is TRBJ2-7; tentative D call: TRBD2 (6 bases). CDR3 size: 15 residues. Germline V gene lookup returns CDR1 SGHAT and CDR2 FQNNGV. V lost 5 bases to trimming and J lost 0 bases, with 14 bases between them. CDR3 nucleotides: TGTGCCAGCAGCCCCGGGACTTCCTACTCCTACGAGCAGTACTTC. Translation gives CASSPGTSYSYEQYF. Filled out from reference TRBV11-2 and TRBJ2-7, the complete variable domain reads EAGVAQSPRYKIIEKRQSVAFWCNPISGHATLYWYQQILGQGPKLLIQFQNNGVVDDSQLPKDRFSAERLKGVDSTLKIQPAKLEDSAVYLCASSPGTSYSYEQYFGPGTRLTVT.

V is TRBV9 and J is TRBJ2-7; TRBD1 matches at 10 bases. The CDR3 is 15 amino acids. Germline V CDR1 and CDR2: SGDLS, YYNGEE. V lost 4 bases to trimming and J lost 7 bases; unmatched junction nucleotides: 11. The CDR3, as DNA: TGTGCCAGCAGCTCCCGACAGGGGGCTCAGGGAGAGCAGTACTTC. Encoded protein: CASSSRQGAQGEQYF.

This clone was counted a single time. The chain carries TRBV28 and TRBJ1-2; D is ambiguous. The V gene lost 7 bases and the J gene lost 0 bases, with 30 bases spanning the gap. CDR3 size: 20 residues. The germline CDR1 and CDR2 sequences are MDHEN and SYDVKM. CDR3 region: CASNPQTGFPPPSSNYGYTF. For the CDR3, the DNA is TGTGCCAGCAACCCCCAAACTGGGTTCCCCCCTCCAAGCTCTAACTATGGCTACACCTTC.

V gene TRBV18 combines with J gene TRBJ2-7, with 7 bases identical to TRBD1. CDR3 size: 14 residues. V was pared by 2 bases and J by 5 bases, with 6 bases of the junction left unmatched. From germline, CDR1 is KGHSH and CDR2 LQKENI. CDR3 sequence: CASSPGQELDEQYF. CDR3 DNA: TGTGCCAGCTCACCAGGACAGGAATTGGACGAGCAGTACTTC.

V is TRBV27 and J is TRBJ1-1; D may be TRBD1 (5 bases). Germline V lookup: CDR1 MNHEY, CDR2 SMNVEV (reference sequence). This CDR3 is 14 amino acids long. Trimming pared 6 bases from V and 6 bases from J, leaving 17 bases between. This CDR3 reads CASSRDPRDAEAFF. The CDR3 region has the DNA TGTGCCAGCAGCCGGGACCCCAGGGACGCTGAAGCTTTCTTT.